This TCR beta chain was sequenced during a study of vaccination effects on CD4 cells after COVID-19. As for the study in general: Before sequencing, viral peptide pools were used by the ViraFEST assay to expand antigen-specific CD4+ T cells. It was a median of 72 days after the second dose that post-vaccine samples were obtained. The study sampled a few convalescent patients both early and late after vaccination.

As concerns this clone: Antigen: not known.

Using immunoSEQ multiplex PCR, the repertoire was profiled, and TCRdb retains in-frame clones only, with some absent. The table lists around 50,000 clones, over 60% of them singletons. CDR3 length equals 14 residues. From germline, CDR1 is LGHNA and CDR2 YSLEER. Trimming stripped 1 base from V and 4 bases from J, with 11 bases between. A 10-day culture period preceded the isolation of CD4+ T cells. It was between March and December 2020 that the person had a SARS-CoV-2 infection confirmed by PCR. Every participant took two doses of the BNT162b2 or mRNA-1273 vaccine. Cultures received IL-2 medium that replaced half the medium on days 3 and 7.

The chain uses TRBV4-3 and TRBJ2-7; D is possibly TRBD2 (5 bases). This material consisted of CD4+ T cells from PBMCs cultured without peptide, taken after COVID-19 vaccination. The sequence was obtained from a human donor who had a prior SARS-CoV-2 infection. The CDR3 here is CASSQASGGYEQYF. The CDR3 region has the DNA TGCGCCAGCAGCCAAGCCAGCGGAGGATACGAGCAGTACTTC.